This TCR beta chain was identified in a study of blood T cells in healthy people across ages. Findings of the study overall: Calculation of diversity from one million T cells yielded estimates considered to be underestimates.

The CDR3 has 14 residues. In germline, CDR1 is ENHRY, CDR2 SYGVKD. Combining a sample-barcoded 5' primer with a J-beta primer mix, a second PCR ran for about 7 to 12 cycles. TCRdb reprocessed the 5' RACE reads via MiXCR and lists one record per CDR3 protein. The profile covers 950,000 to 1,200,000 distinct CDR3 sequences, with about two fifths appearing a single time and approximately 14% taken by the ten largest. The donors, healthy Caucasians from Russia, were aged roughly 6 to 100. Turning to this clonotype: What it recognizes is unknown. The germline gene is not matched at one end of the junction; a read error may be the cause.

The origin of this receptor is a young man in good health. The chain combines TRBV10-3 with TRBJ1-6; TRBD1 matches 9 bases. Sequencing input: blood. CDR3 in DNA: TGTGCCGTCAGACAGGACAGGGGTGATTCACCCCTCCACTTT. Protein: CAVRQDRGDSPLHF.